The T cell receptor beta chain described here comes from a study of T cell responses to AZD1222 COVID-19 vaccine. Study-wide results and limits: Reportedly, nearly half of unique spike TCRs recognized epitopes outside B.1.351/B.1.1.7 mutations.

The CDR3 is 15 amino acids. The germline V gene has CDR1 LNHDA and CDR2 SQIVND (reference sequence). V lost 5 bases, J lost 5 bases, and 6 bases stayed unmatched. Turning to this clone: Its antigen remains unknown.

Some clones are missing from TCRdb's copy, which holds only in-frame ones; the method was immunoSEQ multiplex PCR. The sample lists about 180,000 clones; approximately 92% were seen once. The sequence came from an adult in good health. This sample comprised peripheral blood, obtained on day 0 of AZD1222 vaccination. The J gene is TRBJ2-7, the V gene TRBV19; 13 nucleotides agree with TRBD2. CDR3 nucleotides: TGTGCCAGTAGTTGGACTAGCGGGAGATCGGACGAGCAGTACTTC. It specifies CASSWTSGRSDEQYF.